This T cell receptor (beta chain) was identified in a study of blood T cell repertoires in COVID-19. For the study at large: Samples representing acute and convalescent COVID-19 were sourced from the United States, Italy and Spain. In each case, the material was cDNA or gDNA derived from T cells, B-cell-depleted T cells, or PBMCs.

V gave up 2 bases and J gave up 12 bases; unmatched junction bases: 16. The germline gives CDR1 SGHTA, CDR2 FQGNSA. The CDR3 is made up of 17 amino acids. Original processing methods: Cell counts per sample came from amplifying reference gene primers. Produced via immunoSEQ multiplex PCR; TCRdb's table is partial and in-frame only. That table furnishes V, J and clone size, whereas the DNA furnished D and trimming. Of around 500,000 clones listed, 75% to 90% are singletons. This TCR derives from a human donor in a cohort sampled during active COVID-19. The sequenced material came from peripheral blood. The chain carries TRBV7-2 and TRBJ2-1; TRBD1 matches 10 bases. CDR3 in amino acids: CASSLTPPGTGDQGQFF. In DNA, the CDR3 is TGTGCCAGCAGCTTAACACCCCCAGGGACAGGGGACCAGGGGCAGTTCTTC.